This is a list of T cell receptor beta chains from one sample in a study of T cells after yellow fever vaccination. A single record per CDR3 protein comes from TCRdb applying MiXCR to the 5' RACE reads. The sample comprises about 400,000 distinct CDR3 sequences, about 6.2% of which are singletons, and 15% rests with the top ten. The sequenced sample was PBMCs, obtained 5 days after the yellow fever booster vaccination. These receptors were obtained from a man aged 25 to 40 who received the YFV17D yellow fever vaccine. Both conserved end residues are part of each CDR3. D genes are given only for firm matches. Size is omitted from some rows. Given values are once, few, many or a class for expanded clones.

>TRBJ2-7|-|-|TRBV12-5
TGTGCTAGTGGTTTGGGACCTAGCGTACCCTCCTACGAGCAGTACTTC
CASGLGPSVPSYEQYF
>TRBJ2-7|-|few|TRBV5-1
TGCGCCAGCAGCACCAGGGGATTCCTCGAGCAGTACTTC
CASSTRGFLEQYF
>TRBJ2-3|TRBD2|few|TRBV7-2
TGTGCCAGCAGTTTAGCGGGGTCTAGCACAGATACGCAGTATTTT
CASSLAGSSTDTQYF
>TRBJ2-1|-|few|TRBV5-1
TGCGCCAGCAGCTCGGGGTTCTATGAGCAGTTCTTC
CASSSGFYEQFF
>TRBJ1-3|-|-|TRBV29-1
TGCAGCGTCCGACTCCGTGAGAGCTCTGGAAACACCATATATTTT
CSVRLRESSGNTIYF
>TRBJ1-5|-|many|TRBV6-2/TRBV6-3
TGTGCCAGCAAGACGGTTAATCAGCCCCAGCATTTT
CASKTVNQPQHF
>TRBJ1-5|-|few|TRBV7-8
TGTGCCAGCAGCTTAGCAAGCTTGGGGCAGGGGTATCAGCCCCAGCATTTT
CASSLASLGQGYQPQHF
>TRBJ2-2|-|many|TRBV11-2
TGTGCCAGCAGCTCCGGGACATCGAACACCGGGGAGCTGTTTTTT
CASSSGTSNTGELFF
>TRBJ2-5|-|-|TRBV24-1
TGTGCCACCAGTGATTTGGCGGGTCAAGAGACCCAGTACTTC
CATSDLAGQETQYF
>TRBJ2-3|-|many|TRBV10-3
TGTGCCATCAGACCTGACAGCGGCACAGATACGCAGTATTTT
CAIRPDSGTDTQYF
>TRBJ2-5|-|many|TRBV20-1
TGCAGTGCTCCGGAGGGCCTAGAGACCCAGTACTTC
CSAPEGLETQYF